These T cell receptor beta chains were read from a single sample in a study of cytomegalovirus exposure and HLA in healthy donors. Using immunoSEQ multiplex PCR, the repertoire was profiled, and TCRdb retains in-frame clones only, with some absent. The table lists 140,000 to 150,000 clones, around a tenth of them singletons. The sequenced material came from PBMCs. These receptors came from a man between 45 and 60 years old in good health and CMV-seronegative. Both conserved end residues are part of each CDR3. Each record gives: D gene, clone size, V gene, J gene, CDR3 DNA, CDR3 protein. The D gene is left open where the match is weak. Clone size is stated in some rows and not others, as once, few, many or a class when expanded.

.	few	TRBV6-5	TRBJ1-1	TGTGCCAGCAGTTCAGGGGTTAGAACTGAAGCTTTCTTT	CASSSGVRTEAFF
TRBD2	.	TRBV2	TRBJ2-5	TGTGCCACCGCGACTAGCGGGAGGCAAGAGACCCAGTACTTC	CATATSGRQETQYF
.	few	TRBV27	TRBJ2-4	TGTGCCAGCACTGGGACGGGAGTTCAGTACTTC	CASTGTGVQYF
.	.	TRBV5-1	TRBJ1-1	TGCGCCAGCAGACCGACTGGGAGCAACACTGAAGCTTTCTTT	CASRPTGSNTEAFF
.	few	TRBV19	TRBJ2-3	TGTGCCAGTAGTATCTGGAGGTCTAGCACAGATACGCAGTATTTT	CASSIWRSSTDTQYF
.	few	TRBV28	TRBJ2-1	TGTGCCAGCAGTTCGGGCGGGAAGAGGTACAATGAGCAGTTCTTC	CASSSGGKRYNEQFF
TRBD2	few	TRBV18	TRBJ2-1	TGTGCCAGCTCACACCCGGGTGCGCTAGCGGGGAACAATGAGCAGTTCTTC	CASSHPGALAGNNEQFF
.	few	TRBV5-6	TRBJ2-1	TGTGCCAGCAGCCCTTCCGCGGGGGCCGAGCAGTTCTTC	CASSPSAGAEQFF
TRBD2	few	TRBV29-1	TRBJ2-7	TGCAGCGTCACTCCCCAGACTAGCGGTTCCTACGAGCAGTACTTC	CSVTPQTSGSYEQYF
TRBD1	few	TRBV5-1	TRBJ2-2	TGCGCCAGCAGCAGGGACAGGGAGACCGGGGAGCTGTTTTTT	CASSRDRETGELFF
TRBD1	.	TRBV6-1	TRBJ1-1	TGTGCCAGCAGTGAGGAGGGGGCGGTCGCGAGGACTGAAGCTTTCTTT	CASSEEGAVARTEAFF
.	.	TRBV28	TRBJ1-4	TGTGCCAGCAGTACAGGGAGGGGACTGTTTTTT	CASSTGRGLFF
TRBD2	.	TRBV29-1	TRBJ2-5	TGCAGCGTTGATCAGGCTAGCGGGAGCTGGGAGACCCAGTACTTC	CSVDQASGSWETQYF
TRBD1	.	TRBV30	TRBJ1-1	TGTGCCTGGAGTGGGACAGGGGGCACTGAAGCTTTCTTT	CAWSGTGGTEAFF
TRBD1	few	TRBV7-8	TRBJ1-6	TGTGCCAGCCGGCCTGAGGCAGGGACAGGTCCTGCCCTCCACTTT	CASRPEAGTGPALHF
.	many	TRBV6-5	TRBJ1-2	TGTGCCAGCACCCCCCGGGTAGAATCCTATGGCTACACCTTC	CASTPRVESYGYTF
.	.	TRBV7-3	TRBJ2-5	TGTGCCAGCAGCTTAGGGCGGGCCACCCAAGAGACCCAGTACTTC	CASSLGRATQETQYF
TRBD2	few	TRBV5-1	TRBJ2-5	TGCGCCAGCAGCGGGTGGACTAGCGGGGGGGCAAAGACCCAGTACTTC	CASSGWTSGGAKTQYF
.	few	TRBV9	TRBJ2-2	TGTGCCAGCAGCGTAGCTGGGGCGCACGAAGCCGGGGAGCTGTTTTTT	CASSVAGAHEAGELFF
TRBD2	few	TRBV10-3	TRBJ2-3	TGTGCCATCAGAGGAGCGGGAGAAGCCACAGATACGCAGTATTTT	CAIRGAGEATDTQYF
.	.	TRBV5-1	TRBJ1-4	TGCGCCAGCAGCTTGGGACGGAGGGATGAAAAACTGTTTTTT	CASSLGRRDEKLFF